Detailed here is one TCR beta chain. The clone's antigen remains unknown. No clone much larger than this one lies a single base away; base qualities are absent. The goal of deep resolution MiSeq sequencing was a depth between 1 in 1 million and 1 in 200,000 T cells, and coverage averaged 10x per clonotype. The immunoSEQ hsTCRB Kit was used to generate TCR beta libraries. Processing in the source paper ran as follows. Data were analyzed with ImmunoSEQ Data Assistant and ImmunoSEQ Analyzer, with V, D and J genes assigned per IMGT definitions. Clonality, which ranges from 0 to 1, was calculated as one minus the normalized Shannon entropy of productive rearrangement frequencies. Only overrepresented clonotypes making up at least 0.05% of each patient's repertoire were included in the public clonotype analysis. Approximately 12 age-matched healthy donor repertoires from immuneACCESS were used as controls for clonality. TCRdb's version of the immuneACCESS table is confined to in-frame rearrangements and falls short of the full clone set. An unresolved V gene accounts for under half of the shortfall where checked; the remainder is of unknown origin. V, J and clone size are taken as reported in that table, and D and trimming were inferred from the DNA itself. The sample table contains about 200,000 clones; only one count was recorded for 60% to 80% of them. The top ten clones comprise around 10% of the sample.

The CDR3 covers 17 residues, taking in both the cysteine and the phenylalanine. The kept DNA is CDR3 alone, 51 bases in frame from the first base. From V the trimming removes 4 bases and from J it removes 4 bases, while the gene matches leave 10 bases of the junction unaccounted for. CDR1 and CDR2 are read off the germline V gene (reference sequence) as SGHNT and YYREEE. Interpreted using the paper, the time point label stands for: approximately eleven months on ibrutinib. For TCR beta library preparation, 2 to 2.5 micrograms of genomic DNA were isolated from cryopreserved PBMCs. Longitudinal blood samples from CLL patients on ibrutinib monotherapy underwent high-throughput TCR beta sequencing. The patients took part in an open-label, single-center phase 2 trial of ibrutinib monotherapy. The sample belongs to a study of cytotoxic CD8 clonotypes in ibrutinib-treated CLL (dated by TCRdb to the early 2020s). For the study in its entirety: The cohort was composed of ten to eleven relapsed/refractory and fewer than 16 treatment-naive patients; IGHV unmutated status was identified in fewer than 18 patients. Partial responses were observed in around 25 patients and complete responses in 2; after a median follow-up of about 69 months, remission was maintained in approximately 14 patients and progression was observed in about twelve. Response samples were taken after a median of 12 months on treatment, ranging from roughly 6 to 36 months. On average, each sample yielded roughly 260,000 productive templates and tens of thousands of productive rearrangements. Of the approximately 87 participants in the trial, 25 to 30 had longitudinal samples available. Cryopreserved peripheral blood mononuclear cells were obtained before treatment, at response, and at either sustained remission or disease progression. Every remission and progressive disease sample was obtained while ibrutinib was still being received by the patients. Broad study findings and their caveats: Sampling times were not matched between sustained-remission and progressing patients, and lymph node repertoires were not studied. Baseline clonality was found to be higher than that of age-matched healthy donors and was strongly correlated with circulating CD8+ T-cell counts. Public clonotypes were found to be uncommon and were observed to contract or remain stable during treatment; the increase in clonality was shown to reflect expansion of private clonotypes at ibrutinib response. Clonality rose at ibrutinib response, remained stable during sustained remission, and dropped back toward baseline at progression.

The chain is assembled from TRBV5-4 and TRBJ2-3, and TRBD2 matches 12 of the central bases. The specimen comprised PBMCs, sampled after 12 months of ibrutinib treatment. The receptor comes from a human donor with chronic lymphocytic leukemia. Here the CDR3 is given as CASSTGPSGGAADTQYF. In nucleotides, the sequence is TGTGCCAGCAGCACCGGACCTAGCGGGGGGGCGGCAGATACGCAGTATTTT.